This T cell receptor beta chain was sequenced in a study of T cells in Graves' hyperthyroidism and ophthalmopathy. Study details: Blood from the periphery was taken at initial diagnosis, before any treatment.

Study results and caveats: Most expanded thyroid clonotypes above 0.001 also appeared in blood.

Amplification of TCR beta CDR3 regions was performed using RNA transcripts as template. HTBI primers were employed in a first-round RT-PCR of the TCR CDR3. Each CDR3 protein is one row after TCRdb ran MiXCR on the multiplex PCR reads. The sample shows approximately 270,000 distinct CDR3 sequences, more than 12% of them seen only once. This clonotype has at least ten counts. Its antigen is unknown. Germline assignment: CDR1 MNHEY and CDR2 SMNVEV (reference sequence). The CDR3 has 14 amino acids. V was trimmed by 6 bases and J by 3 bases, leaving 15 bases between them. This chain joins TRBV27 and TRBJ2-7; D is unresolved. The sequence was obtained from a middle-aged woman with Graves' hyperthyroidism that later progressed to Graves' ophthalmopathy. Specimen: blood. The DNA of the CDR3 is TGTGCCAGCAGCCCAAGTCTAGATCTCTACGAGCAGTACTTC. This encodes CASSPSLDLYEQYF.